The rows below give T cell receptor beta chains drawn from one sample of a study of cytomegalovirus exposure and HLA in healthy donors. Only in-frame clones appear in the TCRdb table, and some are missing; sequencing was by immunoSEQ multiplex PCR. Here the sample spans 100,000 to 150,000 clones, 70% to 85% being singletons. The specimen was PBMCs. These receptors all come from a woman between 50 and 59 years old in good health and CMV-seronegative. CDR3s include the opening cysteine and the closing phenylalanine or tryptophan. D genes are given only for firm matches. Clone size appears in some rows only: once, few, many, or a class for an expanded clone.

abundance: .
d_gene: TRBD2
j_gene: TRBJ2-3
v_gene: TRBV4-3
CDR3nt: TGCGCCAGCAGCCCCCGGACTAGCCCGGGCACAGATACGCAGTATTTT
CDR3aa: CASSPRTSPGTDTQYF

abundance: .
d_gene: .
j_gene: TRBJ2-3
v_gene: TRBV11-2
CDR3nt: TGTGCCAGCAGCTTAGCCACGGGGGATACGCAGTATTTT
CDR3aa: CASSLATGDTQYF

abundance: .
d_gene: .
j_gene: TRBJ2-1
v_gene: TRBV6-6
CDR3nt: TGTGCCAGCGTGGCGGGGGCCTCCTACAATGAGCAGTTCTTC
CDR3aa: CASVAGASYNEQFF

abundance: .
d_gene: .
j_gene: TRBJ2-1
v_gene: TRBV6-4
CDR3nt: TGTGCCAGCAGTGTAGCCCTGAGCTCCTACAATGAGCAGTTCTTC
CDR3aa: CASSVALSSYNEQFF

abundance: .
d_gene: .
j_gene: TRBJ1-5
v_gene: TRBV27
CDR3nt: TGTGCCAGCAGTTTCGGGGGTTATAGCAATCAGCCCCAGCATTTT
CDR3aa: CASSFGGYSNQPQHF

abundance: few
d_gene: TRBD2
j_gene: TRBJ2-3
v_gene: TRBV6-6
CDR3nt: TGTGCCAGCAGCTCGGGACTAGACACAGATACGCAGTATTTT
CDR3aa: CASSSGLDTDTQYF

abundance: once
d_gene: .
j_gene: TRBJ2-1
v_gene: TRBV9
CDR3nt: TGTGCCAGCAGCGGCCATTTCGGCGGACTAAAAGACAATGAGCAGTTCTTC
CDR3aa: CASSGHFGGLKDNEQFF

abundance: .
d_gene: .
j_gene: TRBJ1-1
v_gene: TRBV30
CDR3nt: TGTGCCTGGAGTGACACAGGGGAAGCTTTCTTT
CDR3aa: CAWSDTGEAFF

abundance: .
d_gene: .
j_gene: TRBJ1-1
v_gene: TRBV30
CDR3nt: TGTGCCTGGAGTGTGGCCGGGACACTGAACACTGAAGCTTTCTTT
CDR3aa: CAWSVAGTLNTEAFF

abundance: .
d_gene: .
j_gene: TRBJ2-1
v_gene: TRBV5-4
CDR3nt: TGTGCCAGCAGCCCAACATCGACTAATCCTTACAATGAGCAGTTCTTC
CDR3aa: CASSPTSTNPYNEQFF

abundance: once
d_gene: TRBD1
j_gene: TRBJ1-2
v_gene: TRBV6-1
CDR3nt: TGTGCCAGCAGCCCCATTAACCGACAGGGTCCTGGCTACACCTTC
CDR3aa: CASSPINRQGPGYTF

abundance: .
d_gene: .
j_gene: TRBJ1-6
v_gene: TRBV30
CDR3nt: TGTGCCTGGAGTGGTCGGAGGAAGAATTCACCCCTCCACTTT
CDR3aa: CAWSGRRKNSPLHF

abundance: .
d_gene: .
j_gene: TRBJ2-5
v_gene: TRBV13
CDR3nt: TGTGCCAGCAGCTTAGGGCAGAAAGAGACCCAGTACTTC
CDR3aa: CASSLGQKETQYF

abundance: .
d_gene: TRBD2
j_gene: TRBJ2-4
v_gene: TRBV18
CDR3nt: TGTGCCAGCTCACCACCGGGACTAGCGGGAGGGCAGGCCAAAAACATTCAGTACTTC
CDR3aa: CASSPPGLAGGQAKNIQYF

abundance: .
d_gene: .
j_gene: TRBJ1-4
v_gene: TRBV11-2
CDR3nt: TGTGCCAGCAGCTTGGGCAGGGGTAATGAAAAACTGTTTTTT
CDR3aa: CASSLGRGNEKLFF

abundance: few
d_gene: .
j_gene: TRBJ1-3
v_gene: TRBV28
CDR3nt: TGTGCCAGCAGCCGCCTACAGGGAAGAAACACCATATATTTT
CDR3aa: CASSRLQGRNTIYF

abundance: .
d_gene: TRBD2
j_gene: TRBJ2-7
v_gene: TRBV4-3
CDR3nt: TGCGCCAGCAGCCAAGATACTAGCGCCTACGAGCAGTACTTC
CDR3aa: CASSQDTSAYEQYF

abundance: .
d_gene: .
j_gene: TRBJ1-4
v_gene: TRBV19
CDR3nt: TGTGCCAGTAGTTCCGGGACATTGCGAGAAAAACTGTTTTTT
CDR3aa: CASSSGTLREKLFF

abundance: .
d_gene: TRBD1
j_gene: TRBJ2-7
v_gene: TRBV19
CDR3nt: TGCGCCAGTAGTTTTGGACAGGGAGTGTCCTACGAGCAGTACTTC
CDR3aa: CASSFGQGVSYEQYF

abundance: .
d_gene: TRBD1
j_gene: TRBJ2-7
v_gene: TRBV7-9
CDR3nt: TGTTCCAGCAGCTCCAACTACCCGGGACAGGACTACGAGCAGTACTTC
CDR3aa: CSSSSNYPGQDYEQYF